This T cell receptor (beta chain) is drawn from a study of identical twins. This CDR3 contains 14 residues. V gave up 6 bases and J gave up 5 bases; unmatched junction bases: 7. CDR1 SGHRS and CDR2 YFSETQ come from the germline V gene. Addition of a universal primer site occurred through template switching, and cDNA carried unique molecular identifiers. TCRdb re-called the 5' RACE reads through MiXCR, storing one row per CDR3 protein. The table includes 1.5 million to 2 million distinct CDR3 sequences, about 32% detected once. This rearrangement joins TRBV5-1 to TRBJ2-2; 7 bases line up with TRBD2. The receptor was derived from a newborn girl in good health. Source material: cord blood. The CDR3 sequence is CASTEGRETGELFF. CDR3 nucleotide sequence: TGCGCCAGCACCGAAGGGCGGGAGACCGGGGAGCTGTTTTTT.